A single sample is the source of the 6 T cell receptor beta chains below, sequenced in a study of blood T cell repertoires in COVID-19. Sequencing was performed with immunoSEQ multiplex PCR; in TCRdb, only in-frame clones are kept and a portion is missing. The data contain some 85,000 clones, about three quarters of them singletons. The sequenced sample was peripheral blood. These receptors all come from a human donor in a cohort sampled during active COVID-19.

This clone was counted only a few times. The CDR3 region has the DNA TGCGCCAGCAGCTTTTCTTTGGGAGGAAGTGAGCAGTTCTTC. It translates to CASSFSLGGSEQFF. The chain carries TRBV5-1 and TRBJ2-1, with D maybe TRBD2 (6 bases). Germline CDR1 and CDR2: SGHRS and YFSETQ. The CDR3 sequence is 14 residues long. Trimming took 2 bases from V and 9 from J, leaving 15 bases between them. The full variable domain, completed using reference TRBV5-1 and TRBJ2-1, is KAGVTQTPRYLIKTRGQQVTLSCSPISGHRSVSWYQQTPGQGLQFLFEYFSETQRNKGNFPGRFSGRQFSNSRSEMNVSTLELGDSALYLCASSFSLGGSEQFFGPGTRLTVL.

The chain couples TRBV11-3 to TRBJ2-7; 7 bases fit TRBD2. Per the germline V gene, CDR1 is SGHNT and CDR2 is YENEEA. The J segment lost 3 bases and the V segment lost 6 bases, leaving 8 bases of the junction unmatched. The CDR3 has 14 amino acids. The CDR3 nucleotides are TGTGCCAGCAGTTTTGCGGGAGAGGGCTACGAGCAGTACTTC. It encodes CASSFAGEGYEQYF. The full variable domain, completed using reference TRBV11-3 and TRBJ2-7, is EAGVVQSPRYKIIEKKQPVAFWCNPISGHNTLYWYLQNLGQGPELLIRYENEEAVDDSQLPKDRFSAERLKGVDSTLKIQPAELGDSAVYLCASSFAGEGYEQYFGPGTRLTVT.

This sequence joins TRBV4-2 and TRBJ2-1; 10 bases agree with TRBD2. This CDR3 is 18 amino acids long. V lost 1 base and J lost 1; bases outside the gene matches: 7. Germline CDR1 LGHNA, CDR2 YNFKEQ. In DNA, the CDR3 is TGTGCCAGCAGCCAAGCCGCAGCGGGAGGGCCTTCCTACAATGAGCAGTTCTTC. Translation gives CASSQAAAGGPSYNEQFF.

A remark on this clone: The sample carries other DNA sequences with the same CDR3. V is TRBV6-4 and J is TRBJ2-1, with 8 bases matching TRBD1. The J segment lost 2 bases and the V segment lost 4 bases, leaving 4 bases of the junction unmatched. Germline V gene sequence: CDR1 MRHNA, CDR2 SNTAGT. This CDR3 has 15 amino acids. The DNA for the CDR3 is TGTGCCAGCAGTGCTCGACAGGGGACCTACAATGAGCAGTTCTTC. Encoded protein: CASSARQGTYNEQFF.

This chain connects TRBV30 to TRBJ2-3; TRBD1 agrees at 9 bases. The germline V gene has CDR1 GTSNPN and CDR2 SVGIG (reference sequence). CDR3 length equals 16 residues. V lost 3 bases and J lost 2; bases outside the gene matches: 9. The CDR3 spells CAWRATGTGYTDTQYF. In nucleotides, the CDR3 is TGTGCCTGGAGAGCTACCGGGACAGGGTACACAGATACGCAGTATTTT.

The chain employs TRBV12-3 or TRBV12-4 and TRBJ2-7; the D gene is possibly TRBD1 (6 bases). Deletions cut 5 bases from V and 6 bases from J, with 11 bases between. The CDR3 length is 12 residues. CDR3 residues: CASSVDRTEQYF. CDR3 in DNA: TGTGCCAGCAGTGTCGACAGGACCGAGCAGTACTTC.